This passage covers 27 T cell receptor beta chains from one sample sequenced in a study of blood T cell repertoires in COVID-19. Here immunoSEQ multiplex PCR was the method, and the copy in TCRdb shows in-frame clones only, minus some. The sample lists around 250,000 clones; approximately 90% were seen once. The source material was PBMCs or T cells enriched from blood (not recorded which). Source of these receptors: a woman aged 25 to 39 with acute COVID-19.

This clone showed up just once. V usage is TRBV6-5 and J usage is TRBJ1-2; D is undetermined. The V gene's germline CDR1 is MNHEY and CDR2 SVGAGI. Trimming removed 8 bases from V and 6 bases from J, with 19 bases in between. The CDR3 runs to 14 residues. CDR3 residues: CASVRTVQRDGYTF. The CDR3 DNA follows: TGTGCCAGCGTTAGAACAGTGCAAAGAGATGGCTACACCTTC.

The genes are TRBV7-9 and TRBJ1-4, with D perhaps TRBD1 (5 bases). In germline, CDR1 is SEHNR, CDR2 FQNEAQ (reference sequence). V gave up 2 bases and J gave up 5 bases, with 12 bases separating them. The CDR3 contains 15 residues. CDR3: CASSLLGEENEKLFF. The CDR3 DNA reads as TGTGCCAGCAGCTTATTGGGGGAGGAAAATGAAAAACTGTTTTTT.

This sequence joins TRBV12-3 or TRBV12-4 and TRBJ2-1; 8 bases match TRBD2. V lost 5 bases and J lost 11; bases outside the gene matches: 5. This CDR3 is built from 12 residues. The CDR3 loop is CASSARTSQQFF. In DNA form, the CDR3 reads TGTGCCAGCAGTGCAAGGACTAGCCAGCAGTTCTTC.

V is TRBV21-1 and J is TRBJ2-1; the table's D gene call, TRBD2, was not cross checked with the DNA. TRBV21-1 counts as a pseudogene. The CDR3 runs to 19 residues. CDR3 residues: CASSKGSRVAGVRSNEQFF. As DNA, the CDR3 is TGTGCCAGCAGCAAAGGGTCCCGGGTAGCGGGAGTACGATCCAATGAGCAGTTCTTC.

This chain connects TRBV7-9 to TRBJ1-1; 7 bases fit TRBD1. The CDR3 totals 11 residues. The J segment lost 12 bases and the V segment lost 1 base, leaving 2 bases of the junction unmatched. The V gene's germline CDR1 is SEHNR and CDR2 FQNEAQ (reference sequence). CDR3 DNA sequence: TGTGCCAGCAGCTTAGGACAGGGATCTTTCTTT. It is translated as CASSLGQGSFF.

The table lists this clone with a few counts. The V call is TRBV5-8, the J call TRBJ2-1; D not certain. V dropped 4 bases and J dropped 0 bases, with 5 bases sitting between them. CDR3 length equals 13 residues. CDR1 is SGHTS, CDR2 YDEGEE, per germline. The CDR3 DNA reads as TGTGCCAGCAGCGCGAGCTCCTACAATGAGCAGTTCTTC. This codes for CASSASSYNEQFF. The variable domain in full, with the rest retrieved from reference TRBV5-8 and TRBJ2-1, is EAGVTQSPTHLIKTRGQQATLRCSPISGHTSVYWYQQALGLGLQFLLWYDEGEERNRGNFPPRFSGRQFPNYSSELNVNALELEDSALYLCASSASSYNEQFFGPGTRLTVL.

This chain's CDR3 is CASSLELAGGTQYF. The CDR3 bases are TGCGCCAGCAGCTTGGAACTAGCGGGAGGGACCCAGTACTTC. J is TRBJ2-5 and V is TRBV5-1; 12 bases match TRBD2. CDR1 is SGHRS and CDR2 is YFSETQ in the germline V gene. J was trimmed by 7 bases and V by 0 bases; bases with no gene match: 1. This CDR3 is built from 14 residues.

The chain employs TRBV25-1 and TRBJ2-2; the match to TRBD1 covers 10 bases. The CDR3 is 17 amino acids. In germline, CDR1 is MGHDK, CDR2 SYGVNS. Trimming removed 1 base from V and 4 bases from J; junction bases left unmatched: 6. CDR3 amino acids: CASSEFLGTGATGELFF. The CDR3 DNA reads TGTGCCAGCAGTGAATTCCTTGGGACAGGGGCCACCGGGGAGCTGTTTTTT.

The genes are TRBV19 and TRBJ2-2; 7 bases fit TRBD1. V gave up 4 bases and J gave up 1 base; unmatched junction bases: 12. CDR3 length equals 18 residues. The germline V gene has CDR1 LNHDA and CDR2 SQIVND (reference sequence). The CDR3: CASSNPSGTVGNTGELFF. CDR3 DNA: TGTGCCAGTAGTAATCCAAGTGGGACAGTCGGGAACACCGGGGAGCTGTTTTTT.

The V and J genes are TRBV2 and TRBJ1-3; D is perhaps TRBD1 (5 bases). There are 15 residues in the CDR3. CDR1 is SNHLY, CDR2 FYNNEI, per germline. V was trimmed by 8 bases and J by 0 bases, leaving 14 bases between them. CDR3 DNA sequence: TGTGCCAGCTTCAGTGGGACTGACTCTGGAAACACCATATATTTT. Protein sequence: CASFSGTDSGNTIYF.

V and J are TRBV28 and TRBJ1-1; D is perhaps TRBD1 (5 bases). Trimming stripped 10 bases from V and 1 base from J, with 10 bases between. Germline V gene lookup returns CDR1 MDHEN and CDR2 SYDVKM. The CDR3 is made up of 12 amino acids. The CDR3 DNA reads TGTGCCACCATGGACACGAACACTGAAGCTTTCTTT. This codes for CATMDTNTEAFF. The whole variable domain, filled in from reference TRBV28 and TRBJ1-1, reads DVKVTQSSRYLVKRTGEKVFLECVQDMDHENMFWYRQDPGLGLRLIYFSYDVKMKEKGDIPEGYSVSREKKERFSLILESASTNQTSMYLCATMDTNTEAFFGQGTRLTVV.

The chain uses TRBV27 and TRBJ1-1; tentative D call: TRBD1 (5 bases). Per germline, CDR1 MNHEY and CDR2 SMNVEV (reference sequence). Trimming cost V 0 bases and J 4 bases, with 12 bases left between them. The CDR3 loop spans 15 amino acids. The CDR3 spells CASSLSGGGSTEAFF. As DNA, the CDR3 is TGTGCCAGCAGTTTATCTGGGGGGGGATCCACTGAAGCTTTCTTT.

The chain recombines TRBV2 with TRBJ2-1; D is ambiguous. Germline-derived CDR1 and CDR2 are SNHLY and FYNNEI. V lost 5 bases to trimming and J lost 5 bases, with 13 bases between them. This CDR3 has 14 amino acids. The DNA for the CDR3 is TGTGCCAGCAGTCCAGCGAGCATGGACAATGAGCAGTTCTTC. It is translated as CASSPASMDNEQFF.

The chain joins TRBV7-9 to TRBJ2-7; TRBD1 might be the D (6 bases). Trimming pared 2 bases from V and 1 base from J, leaving 9 bases between. Germline V gene lookup returns CDR1 SEHNR and CDR2 FQNEAQ (reference sequence). The CDR3 runs to 14 residues. CDR3: CASSLPGQSYEQYF. The CDR3, as DNA: TGTGCCAGCAGCTTACCGGGACAATCCTACGAGCAGTACTTC.

This chain joins TRBV28 and TRBJ1-1; tentatively, D is TRBD1 (6 bases). V shed 0 bases and J shed 1 base, with 6 bases lying between them. The CDR3 length is 14 residues. CDR1 and CDR2 from the germline V gene are MDHEN and SYDVKM. This CDR3 reads CASSLWTGNTEAFF. For the CDR3, the DNA is TGTGCCAGCAGTTTATGGACAGGGAACACTGAAGCTTTCTTT.

The rearrangement uses TRBV27 and TRBJ2-7, with 8 bases aligning to TRBD2. The CDR3 runs to 15 residues. V was pared by 3 bases and J by 5 bases, with 9 bases of the junction left unmatched. Germline lookup yields CDR1 MNHEY and CDR2 SMNVEV (reference sequence). The CDR3 protein is CASSFIGGAVDEQYF. In DNA form, the CDR3 reads TGTGCCAGCAGTTTTATCGGGGGGGCGGTTGACGAGCAGTACTTC.

The chain couples TRBV3-1 (or the pseudogene TRBV3-2) to TRBJ2-2, with D possibly TRBD1 on 5 matching bases. V was cut by 1 base and J by 5 bases, with 11 bases left in between. The CDR3 sequence is 15 residues long. In germline, CDR1 is LGHDT, CDR2 YNNKEL (reference sequence). CDR3 region: CASSQGDRSTGELFF. The DNA of the CDR3 is TGTGCCAGCAGCCAAGGTGACAGATCTACCGGGGAGCTGTTTTTT.

The chain is built from TRBV6-5 and TRBJ2-2; possibly TRBD2 for D (6 bases). V was clipped by 7 bases and J by 6 bases, with 18 bases between them. The CDR3 spans 15 residues. Germline loops: CDR1 MNHEY, CDR2 SVGAGI. CDR3 coding DNA: TGTGCCAGCACCCAGGATTCCGGGGGTCCCGGGGAGCTGTTTTTT. Encoded protein: CASTQDSGGPGELFF.

The CDR3 here is CASSLRPGTAEKLFF. CDR3 nucleotides: TGTGCCAGCAGCTTAAGACCCGGGACAGCTGAAAAACTGTTTTTT. The chain is built from TRBV7-2 and TRBJ1-4; TRBD1 agrees at 7 bases. Germline assignment: CDR1 SGHTA and CDR2 FQGNSA. The CDR3 spans 15 residues. V shed 2 bases, J shed 7 bases, and the junction held 7 bases outside the gene matches.

The chain carries TRBV11-2 and TRBJ2-1, with 7 bases aligning to TRBD2. Germline V CDR1 and CDR2: SGHAT, FQNNGV. Losses at the gene ends were 3 bases for V and 6 bases for J; bases not matched to a gene: 2. This CDR3 spans 13 amino acids. CDR3 protein: CASSLGGGNEQFF. CDR3 nucleotide sequence: TGTGCCAGCAGCTTGGGGGGGGGCAATGAGCAGTTCTTC.

V and J are TRBV7-7 and TRBJ2-5, with D perhaps TRBD1 (5 bases). This CDR3 has 15 amino acids. V dropped 0 bases and J dropped 4 bases, with 12 bases sitting between them. Per germline, CDR1 SSHAT and CDR2 FNYEAQ (reference sequence). Here the CDR3 DNA reads TGTGCCAGCAGCTTAGCGCTTCAGGGAAGAGAGACCCAGTACTTC. Amino acids: CASSLALQGRETQYF.

J is TRBJ2-7 and V is TRBV5-6; unclear D gene. The CDR3 spans 11 residues. V dropped 3 bases and J dropped 3 bases, with 4 bases sitting between them. Germline CDR1 SGHDT, CDR2 YYEEEE. The DNA for the CDR3 is TGTGCCAGCAGCTCCATCTACGAGCAGTACTTC. Its protein product is CASSSIYEQYF.

The chain has TRBV19 and TRBJ2-1; TRBD2 matches at 13 bases. In germline, CDR1 is LNHDA, CDR2 SQIVND (reference sequence). Trimming at V came to 5 bases and at J to 9 bases, leaving 7 bases not matched to a gene. CDR3 length equals 15 residues. The CDR3 spells CASSPRLAGGSEQFF. In DNA form, the CDR3 reads TGTGCCAGTAGTCCCCGACTAGCGGGAGGTTCTGAGCAGTTCTTC.

This clone is a singleton in its sample. The chain carries TRBV5-1 and TRBJ2-2, with 7 positions matching TRBD1. Unmatched junction bases numbered 6, after V lost 1 base and J lost 6 bases. CDR1 SGHRS and CDR2 YFSETQ come from the germline V gene. The CDR3 has 15 amino acids. Here the CDR3 DNA reads TGCGCCAGCAGCTTGTCGGCAGGGGGTTCCGGGGAGCTGTTTTTT. Its translation is CASSLSAGGSGELFF. The entire variable domain, with the rest obtained from reference TRBV5-1 and TRBJ2-2, is as follows: KAGVTQTPRYLIKTRGQQVTLSCSPISGHRSVSWYQQTPGQGLQFLFEYFSETQRNKGNFPGRFSGRQFSNSRSEMNVSTLELGDSALYLCASSLSAGGSGELFFGEGSRLTVL.

A single count supports this clone. The chain carries TRBV28 and TRBJ2-7; possibly TRBD1 for D (5 bases). This CDR3 is 10 amino acids long. The V gene's germline CDR1 is MDHEN and CDR2 SYDVKM. The V end was cut by 11 bases, the J end by 3 bases, with 8 bases between. Here the CDR3 DNA reads TGTGCCTCCCAGGGCTACGAGCAGTACTTC. Translation gives CASQGYEQYF.

The gene calls are TRBV19 and TRBJ1-5; possibly TRBD1 for D (5 bases). Trimming took off 8 bases at V and 3 bases at J, with 17 bases between the two ends. This CDR3 region has 15 residues. Germline V lookup: CDR1 LNHDA, CDR2 SQIVND (reference sequence). As DNA, the CDR3 is TGTGCCAGTTCGTTAGGGGAGGGGAACAATCAGCCCCAGCATTTT. The encoded protein is CASSLGEGNNQPQHF.

V and J are TRBV4-1 and TRBJ1-4; the D gene is possibly TRBD1 (6 bases). Trimming took off 0 bases at V and 8 bases at J, with 10 bases between the two ends. This CDR3 contains 14 residues. Germline CDR1 is MGHRA and CDR2 is YSYEKL. As DNA, the CDR3 is TGCGCCAGCAGCCAAGATCAGGGGCGGGAAAAACTGTTTTTT. Residues: CASSQDQGREKLFF.